Listed here are 23 T cell receptor beta chains from one sample, sequenced in a study of shared clonotypes between healthy human individuals. The data were produced by immunoSEQ multiplex PCR, yet TCRdb's version contains in-frame clones alone and is incomplete. The sample lists approximately 2.5 million clones, around nine tenths occurring once. Sequenced: naive CD4+ T cells sorted from blood. Subset reported: CD45RA+ positively selected. Receptors originate from a man between 18 and 29 years old in good health.

The V and J genes are TRBV10-3 and TRBJ1-1; weak D call: TRBD1 (5 bases). Germline CDR1 reads ENHRY; CDR2 reads SYGVKD. The CDR3 has 13 amino acids. Trimming cost V 8 bases and J 5 bases, with 15 bases left between them. The CDR3 DNA reads as TGTGCCATCTGGGGGGGGATGGGGACTGAAGCTTTCTTT. Translated, it gives CAIWGGMGTEAFF.

As to this clone: Other DNA sequences in the sample encode the same CDR3. V is TRBV10-3 and J is TRBJ2-1; 11 bases line up with TRBD2. Germline CDR1 reads ENHRY; CDR2 reads SYGVKD. The CDR3 runs 14 residues. J was trimmed by 7 bases and V by 4 bases; bases with no gene match: 3. DNA of the CDR3: TGTGCCATCAGTGGATTAGCGGGAGGGAATGAGCAGTTCTTC. This encodes CAISGLAGGNEQFF.

The rearrangement uses TRBV5-1 and TRBJ2-3, with D possibly matching TRBD2 (5 bases). This CDR3 is built from 16 residues. V lost 2 bases and J lost 0, with 13 bases in between. CDR1 is SGHRS and CDR2 is YFSETQ in the germline V gene. The DNA of the CDR3 is TGCGCCAGCAGCTTTTCCAGCGGACCTAGCACAGATACGCAGTATTTT. Protein: CASSFSSGPSTDTQYF. The full variable domain, completed using reference TRBV5-1 and TRBJ2-3, is KAGVTQTPRYLIKTRGQQVTLSCSPISGHRSVSWYQQTPGQGLQFLFEYFSETQRNKGNFPGRFSGRQFSNSRSEMNVSTLELGDSALYLCASSFSSGPSTDTQYFGPGTRLTVL.

The V call is TRBV30, the J call TRBJ1-4; TRBD1 agrees at 11 bases. Germline loops: CDR1 GTSNPN, CDR2 SVGIG (reference sequence). With V trimmed by 2 bases and J by 3 bases, 14 bases remained unmatched. This CDR3 is built from 19 residues. The CDR3 region has the DNA TGTGCCTGGAGTACTCGGACAGGGGGCCTCCTTACCTCTAATGAAAAACTGTTTTTT. Encoded protein: CAWSTRTGGLLTSNEKLFF.

The gene calls are TRBV11-2 and TRBJ2-7, with TRBD1 identical over 9 bases. Trimming at V came to 1 base and at J to 2 bases, leaving 6 bases not matched to a gene. Germline CDR1 and CDR2: SGHAT and FQNNGV. The CDR3 length is 16 residues. The CDR3: CASSLGGTGSPYEQYF. The CDR3 DNA is TGTGCCAGCAGCTTAGGAGGGACAGGGAGCCCCTACGAGCAGTACTTC.

The V gene is TRBV6-6, the J gene TRBJ1-2; D possibly corresponds to TRBD1 (6 bases). The CDR3 consists of 13 residues. V gave up 6 bases and J gave up 8 bases, with 16 bases separating them. CDR1 is MNHNY and CDR2 is SVGAGI in the germline V gene (reference sequence). This chain's CDR3 is CASSLDRIQGYTF. In DNA, the CDR3 is TGTGCCAGCAGCTTAGACAGGATTCAGGGCTACACCTTC.

Details on this clone: The same CDR3 is also encoded by other DNA sequences in this sample. The chain couples TRBV30 to TRBJ2-5, with D perhaps matching TRBD1 (6 bases). The CDR3 is made up of 11 amino acids. Germline V gives CDR1 GTSNPN, CDR2 SVGIG (reference sequence). V was trimmed by 5 bases and J by 5 bases, leaving 9 bases between them. The CDR3 reads CAWGGGETQYF. Here the CDR3 DNA reads TGTGCCTGGGGGGGCGGTGAGACCCAGTACTTC.

V is TRBV10-2 and J is TRBJ2-7; 10 bases are a match to TRBD2. V lost 7 bases and J lost 0; bases outside the gene matches: 3. This CDR3 spans 14 amino acids. Germline V gene sequence: CDR1 WSHSY, CDR2 SAAADI. CDR3 residues: CASTVAGGSYEQYF. CDR3 nucleotides: TGCGCCAGCACAGTAGCGGGGGGCTCCTACGAGCAGTACTTC.

The chain combines TRBV30 with TRBJ2-3; D ambiguous. V was trimmed by 0 bases and J by 1 base, leaving 14 bases between them. There are 16 residues in the CDR3. Germline V gene lookup returns CDR1 GTSNPN and CDR2 SVGIG (reference sequence). CDR3 in amino acids: CAWSVGNAGGTDTQYF. As DNA, the CDR3 is TGTGCCTGGAGTGTAGGAAACGCCGGCGGCACAGATACGCAGTATTTT.

As regards this clone: The sample holds other DNA sequences that translate to the same CDR3. The J gene is TRBJ2-7, the V gene TRBV5-1, with D perhaps matching TRBD1 (6 bases). Trimming removed 2 bases from V and 1 base from J, with 10 bases in between. Germline CDR1 and CDR2: SGHRS and YFSETQ. The CDR3 runs 14 residues. CDR3 in amino acids: CASSLTGLSYEQYF. The DNA for the CDR3 is TGCGCCAGCAGCTTAACAGGGCTTTCCTACGAGCAGTACTTC.

The V call is TRBV10-3, the J call TRBJ2-7, with no clear D. CDR3 size: 14 residues. Germline loops: CDR1 ENHRY, CDR2 SYGVKD. Trimming removed 0 bases at V and 4 bases at J, with 10 bases between. The CDR3 is CAISESQVGYEQYF. The CDR3, as DNA: TGTGCCATCAGTGAGTCCCAGGTAGGATACGAGCAGTACTTC.

The chain joins TRBV11-3 to TRBJ2-3, with unresolved D. Germline V lookup: CDR1 SGHNT, CDR2 YENEEA. V lost 5 bases to trimming and J lost 6 bases, with 12 bases between them. The CDR3 sequence is 13 residues long. CDR3 sequence: CASSQTPRDTQYF. The CDR3 nucleotides read TGTGCCAGCAGCCAAACCCCCCGGGATACGCAGTATTTT.

Worth noting for this clone: The same CDR3 can be traced to other DNA sequences in this sample. This chain joins TRBV7-2 and TRBJ2-5, with D possibly being TRBD2 (5 bases). V was pared by 3 bases and J by 1 base, with 6 bases between. Germline CDR1 and CDR2: SGHTA and FQGNSA. CDR3 length: 13 amino acids. CDR3: CASSFGVQETQYF. The DNA for the CDR3 is TGTGCCAGCAGCTTCGGGGTCCAAGAGACCCAGTACTTC.

In the case of this clone: Other DNA variants within this sample encode the same CDR3. The chain links TRBV30 to TRBJ2-3; TRBD2 matches at 7 bases. The germline V gene has CDR1 GTSNPN and CDR2 SVGIG (reference sequence). The CDR3 sequence is 15 residues long. V gave up 0 bases and J gave up 1 base; unmatched junction bases: 4. The CDR3 spells CAWSVRLAGTDTQYF. The CDR3 region has the DNA TGTGCCTGGAGTGTAAGGCTAGCGGGCACAGATACGCAGTATTTT.

J is TRBJ1-3 and V is TRBV5-8; D may be TRBD1 (5 bases). The CDR3 sequence is 14 residues long. CDR1 and CDR2 from the germline V gene are SGHTS and YDEGEE. V shed 4 bases and J shed 0 bases, with 8 bases lying between them. The CDR3 DNA reads TGTGCCAGCAGCCGGGGGTTCTCTGGAAACACCATATATTTT. This translates into CASSRGFSGNTIYF.

The chain has TRBV5-6 and TRBJ2-5, with D unresolved. The end of the DNA is better explained by TRBJ2-7, so the J call may be wrong. Germline V gene sequence: CDR1 SGHDT, CDR2 YYEEEE. The CDR3 covers 13 residues. The CDR3: CASSLANTYEQYF. For the CDR3, the DNA is TGTGCCAGCAGCTTGGCCAACACCTACGAGCAGTACTTC.

J is TRBJ2-7 and V is TRBV6-1; possible D gene TRBD1, 6 bases. CDR3 length: 16 amino acids. Trimming cost V 2 bases and J 4 bases, with 18 bases left between them. CDR1 and CDR2 (germline): MNHNS, SASEGT. The CDR3 spells CASSEMAAEGVYEQYF. The CDR3, as DNA: TGTGCCAGCAGTGAAATGGCAGCTGAGGGGGTATACGAGCAGTACTTC.

The rearrangement uses TRBV5-5 and TRBJ1-1; 7 bases agree with TRBD1. Germline values: CDR1 SGHKS, CDR2 YYEKEE (reference sequence). J gave up 7 bases and V 2 bases, and 2 bases lay outside the gene matches. The length of the CDR3 is 12 residues. As DNA, the CDR3 is TGTGCCAGCAGCTTACAGGGGTTTGAAGCTTTCTTT. Translation gives CASSLQGFEAFF.

Points on this clone: Other nucleotide sequences in the sample specify the same CDR3. The chain has TRBV30 and TRBJ1-2; possibly TRBD1 for D (6 bases). This CDR3 region has 13 residues. CDR1 GTSNPN and CDR2 SVGIG come from the germline V gene (reference sequence). Trimming stripped 0 bases from V and 3 bases from J, with 8 bases between. In nucleotides, the CDR3 is TGTGCCTGGAGTGTACAGGGATACTATGGCTACACCTTC. It is translated as CAWSVQGYYGYTF. The full variable domain, rest sourced from reference TRBV30 and TRBJ1-2, is SQTIHQWPATLVQPVGSPLSLECTVEGTSNPNLYWYRQAAGRGLQLLFYSVGIGQISSEVPQNLSASRPQDRQFILSSKKLLLSDSGFYLCAWSVQGYYGYTFGSGTRLTVV.

The chain recombines TRBV28 with TRBJ1-2; the D gene is possibly TRBD1 (6 bases). Germline V CDR1 and CDR2: MDHEN, SYDVKM. The CDR3 is 16 amino acids. The V end lost 1 base, the J end lost 6 bases, and 18 bases lay between the germline ends. In nucleotides, the CDR3 is TGTGCCAGCAGTTTATTAGTAGGGTCAGGGGATGATGGCTACACCTTC. This translates into CASSLLVGSGDDGYTF.

V is TRBV30 and J is TRBJ1-1; D gene unclear. Trimming removed 5 bases at V and 0 bases at J, with 4 bases between. Looked up from germline, CDR1 is GTSNPN and CDR2 is SVGIG (reference sequence). The CDR3 is 11 amino acids. DNA for the CDR3: TGTGCCTGGCTAGTGAACACTGAAGCTTTCTTT. Protein sequence: CAWLVNTEAFF. The variable domain in full, with the rest retrieved from reference TRBV30 and TRBJ1-1, is SQTIHQWPATLVQPVGSPLSLECTVEGTSNPNLYWYRQAAGRGLQLLFYSVGIGQISSEVPQNLSASRPQDRQFILSSKKLLLSDSGFYLCAWLVNTEAFFGQGTRLTVV.

V is TRBV7-6 and J is TRBJ2-2; D not certain. CDR1 SGHVS and CDR2 FNYEAQ come from the germline V gene. The CDR3 extends over 16 amino acids. V was shortened by 1 base and J by 0 bases, with 9 bases between the two germline ends. CDR3 bases: TGTGCCAGCAGCTTAGAGCACCGCGCGAACACCGGGGAGCTGTTTTTT. Its translation: CASSLEHRANTGELFF.

This clone came up once. V is TRBV7-2 and J is TRBJ2-7; D ambiguous. Trimming removed 4 bases from V and 3 bases from J, with 7 bases in between. From germline, CDR1 is SGHTA and CDR2 FQGNSA. CDR3 length: 12 amino acids. DNA of the CDR3: TGTGCCAGCAGCTACACCGACTACGAGCAGTACTTC. Its translation is CASSYTDYEQYF. Using reference TRBV7-2 and TRBJ2-7 for the parts outside the CDR3, the full variable domain is GAGVSQSPSNKVTEKGKDVELRCDPISGHTALYWYRQSLGQGLEFLIYFQGNSAPDKSGLPSDRFSAERTGGSVSTLTIQRTQQEDSAVYLCASSYTDYEQYFGPGTRLTVT.